These 21 T cell receptor beta chains were all obtained from the same sample, sequenced in a study of cytotoxic CD8 clonotypes in ibrutinib-treated CLL. This table comes from immunoSEQ multiplex PCR, and its TCRdb copy is limited to in-frame clones, with some not included. Of about 120,000 clones in the sample, 58% were seen once. This specimen consisted of PBMCs, obtained after 24 months of ibrutinib treatment. These receptor sequences come from a human donor with chronic lymphocytic leukemia.

This clone was observed once. The chain couples TRBV2 to TRBJ1-5; D is unresolved. V was clipped by 7 bases and J by 0 bases, with 10 bases between them. The CDR3 consists of 14 residues. CDR1 is SNHLY and CDR2 is FYNNEI in the germline V gene. The CDR3, as DNA: TGTGCCAGCAAAGTCGGAGGTAGCAATCAGCCCCAGCATTTT. Protein: CASKVGGSNQPQHF.

The chain employs TRBV7-2 and TRBJ2-1; D is unclear. The CDR3 is made up of 14 amino acids. Trimming took 0 bases from V and 10 from J, leaving 13 bases between them. CDR1 and CDR2 from the germline V gene are SGHTA and FQGNSA. The CDR3: CASSLANARWEQFF. The CDR3 DNA follows: TGTGCCAGCAGCTTAGCGAACGCCCGCTGGGAGCAGTTCTTC.

This chain uses TRBV27 with TRBJ2-3; 13 bases are shared with TRBD2. The CDR3 extends over 17 amino acids. Germline V gene sequence: CDR1 MNHEY, CDR2 SMNVEV (reference sequence). V shed 2 bases and J 8 bases; nucleotides not matched to a gene: 10. The CDR3 DNA is TGTGCCAGCAGTTTAACTAGCGGGGGGGGTTCACAGATTACGCAGTATTTT. Translated: CASSLTSGGGSQITQYF.

The chain carries TRBV9 and TRBJ2-3; a possible D gene is TRBD2 (5 bases). Germline V gene sequence: CDR1 SGDLS, CDR2 YYNGEE. The CDR3 runs to 14 residues. With 2 bases removed from V and 2 bases from J, the gap between germline ends came to 9 bases. CDR3 in DNA: TGTGCCAGCAGCGTCAGCGGTCCCACAGATACGCAGTATTTT. Translation gives CASSVSGPTDTQYF.

This rearrangement joins TRBV7-9 to TRBJ1-5; D uncertain. V lost 5 bases, J lost 6 bases, and 11 bases lay in between. Germline V gene sequence: CDR1 SEHNR, CDR2 FQNEAQ (reference sequence). The CDR3 loop spans 13 amino acids. CDR3 bases: TGTGCCAGCAGCCTCGGCCTGGGTCAGCCCCAGCATTTT. This codes for CASSLGLGQPQHF.

The chain is built from TRBV4-1 and TRBJ2-3; 14 bases match TRBD2. Trimming removed 5 bases from V and 4 bases from J; junction bases left unmatched: 8. Germline V CDR1 and CDR2: MGHRA, YSYEKL. This CDR3 is 17 amino acids long. This CDR3 reads CASSARLAGGLADTQYF. The CDR3 region has the DNA TGCGCCAGCAGCGCCCGACTAGCGGGGGGGCTGGCAGATACGCAGTATTTT.

This clone was seen just once. The rearrangement uses TRBV7-3 and TRBJ2-6; D not certain. The V and J ends lost 5 bases and 0 bases respectively, with 8 bases between them. The V gene's germline CDR1 is SGHTA and CDR2 FQGTGA. The CDR3 consists of 15 residues. In DNA form, the CDR3 reads TGTGCCAGCAGCCTAAAGAGCTCTGGGGCCAACGTCCTGACTTTC. Translated: CASSLKSSGANVLTF.

In regard to this clone: A much larger clone is a single base away; this may be a read error. For the CDR3, the DNA is TGTGCCAGCAGCCCCACAGGGGATGGCTACACCTTC. Encoded protein: CASSPTGDGYTF. The rearrangement uses TRBV4-2 and TRBJ1-2; 7 bases match TRBD1. Germline V lookup: CDR1 LGHNA, CDR2 YNFKEQ. Trimming cost V 4 bases and J 6 bases; bases outside gene matches: 2. This CDR3 is 12 amino acids long.

The chain carries TRBV28 and TRBJ2-2, with D perhaps matching TRBD1 or TRBD2 (6 bases each). The V end was cut by 9 bases, the J end by 4 bases, with 12 bases between. The CDR3 covers 13 residues. Germline-derived CDR1 and CDR2 are MDHEN and SYDVKM. CDR3 in amino acids: CASVEGGTGELFF. The CDR3 DNA reads as TGTGCCAGTGTGGAGGGGGGCACCGGGGAGCTGTTTTTT.

The CDR3 DNA sequence: TGTGCCAGCAGCGTAGCTGGGGAAACCTACAATGAGCAGTTCTTC. It encodes CASSVAGETYNEQFF. V is TRBV9 and J is TRBJ2-1; D is unresolved. Trimming pared 0 bases from V and 2 bases from J, leaving 9 bases between. The CDR3 is made up of 15 amino acids. Germline V gives CDR1 SGDLS, CDR2 YYNGEE.

The chain carries TRBV5-1 and TRBJ1-6; D unclear. This CDR3 has 14 residues. V was cut by 6 bases and J by 7 bases, with 14 bases left in between. The germline V gene has CDR1 SGHRS and CDR2 YFSETQ. The CDR3 loop is CASKQASENSPLHF. As DNA, the CDR3 is TGCGCCAGCAAGCAGGCCTCCGAGAATTCACCCCTCCACTTT.

This chain uses TRBV30 with TRBJ2-4; D is unresolved. Germline CDR1 reads GTSNPN; CDR2 reads SVGIG (reference sequence). The V gene lost 0 bases and the J gene lost 1 base, with 16 bases spanning the gap. The CDR3 contains 17 residues. The CDR3 DNA is TGTGCCTGGAGTGTACGCTACACGCGCCGGGCCAAAAACATTCAGTACTTC. Its protein is CAWSVRYTRRAKNIQYF.

This clone appeared a few times. The gene calls are TRBV4-1 and TRBJ1-3; a weak D match, TRBD1 (5 bases). Germline V gene data show CDR1 as MGHRA and CDR2 as YSYEKL. The ends were cut back, 4 bases at V and 0 bases at J, with 13 bases in the middle. There are 16 residues in the CDR3. This chain's CDR3 is CASSLRDSSSGNTIYF. The CDR3 DNA follows: TGCGCCAGCAGCCTCCGGGACTCGAGCTCTGGAAACACCATATATTTT.

This sequence joins TRBV28 and TRBJ1-5; tentative D call: TRBD1 (6 bases). Germline V CDR1 and CDR2: MDHEN, SYDVKM. The CDR3 extends over 14 amino acids. The V end was cut by 1 base, the J end by 9 bases, with 13 bases between. This CDR3 is CASSLSNTGRPQHF. CDR3 DNA: TGTGCCAGCAGTTTATCGAATACAGGGCGGCCCCAGCATTTT.

This clone was counted between two and nine times. CDR3 in amino acids: CAWSRDEQYF. Written as DNA, the CDR3 is TGTGCCTGGAGCAGGGACGAGCAGTACTTC. The V gene is TRBV30, the J gene TRBJ2-7; tentative D call: TRBD1 (5 bases). Trimming stripped 3 bases from V and 5 bases from J, with 5 bases between. CDR1 is GTSNPN, CDR2 SVGIG, per germline (reference sequence). The CDR3 is made up of 10 amino acids. The complete variable domain, with remaining parts taken from reference TRBV30 and TRBJ2-7, reads SQTIHQWPATLVQPVGSPLSLECTVEGTSNPNLYWYRQAAGRGLQLLFYSVGIGQISSEVPQNLSASRPQDRQFILSSKKLLLSDSGFYLCAWSRDEQYFGPGTRLTVT.

The chain couples TRBV2 to TRBJ2-5; TRBD1 is a possible D gene (6 bases). The length of the CDR3 is 16 residues. CDR1 and CDR2 from the germline V gene are SNHLY and FYNNEI. V was pared by 6 bases and J by 4 bases, with 21 bases between. CDR3 sequence: CASRRDTSSLRETQYF. DNA of the CDR3: TGTGCCAGCAGGAGGGACACTTCATCCCTAAGAGAGACCCAGTACTTC.

This clone was detected only a few times. V is TRBV7-9 and J is TRBJ2-3, with 10 positions matching TRBD1. Germline loops: CDR1 SEHNR, CDR2 FQNEAQ (reference sequence). Trimming took 3 bases from V and 4 from J; bases not matched to a gene: 4. CDR3 length equals 15 residues. In DNA, the CDR3 is TGTGCCAGCAGCTTCAGACAGGGGGCATCAGATACGCAGTATTTT. Translation: CASSFRQGASDTQYF.

V and J are TRBV14 and TRBJ2-5, with D unclear. V lost 1 base and J lost 5, with 8 bases in between. Germline CDR1 reads SGHDN; CDR2 reads FVKESK. The CDR3 is made up of 13 amino acids. DNA of the CDR3: TGTGCCAGCAGCCAAGGGGATTGGGAGACCCAGTACTTC. Amino acid sequence: CASSQGDWETQYF.

The V gene is TRBV29-1, the J gene TRBJ1-3; D possibly corresponds to TRBD1 (6 bases). Trimming stripped 6 bases from V and 0 bases from J, with 12 bases between. Per the germline V gene, CDR1 is SQVTM and CDR2 is ANQGSEA. The CDR3 totals 14 residues. The DNA of the CDR3 is TGCAGCGTAGACAGGAAAAGCTCTGGAAACACCATATATTTT. This translates into CSVDRKSSGNTIYF.

The rearrangement uses TRBV11-3 and TRBJ1-6; D is ambiguous. The CDR3 covers 18 residues. The germline gives CDR1 SGHNT, CDR2 YENEEA. Trimming took 5 bases from V and 0 from J, leaving 17 bases between them. The CDR3 loop reads CASSPTPPGSSYNSPLHF. CDR3 in DNA: TGTGCCAGCAGCCCGACTCCGCCGGGCAGCTCCTATAATTCACCCCTCCACTTT.

V is TRBV9 and J is TRBJ2-5, with TRBD1 matching 9 bases. CDR3 length equals 17 residues. V shed 4 bases, J shed 7 bases, and the junction held 17 bases outside the gene matches. Per the germline V gene, CDR1 is SGDLS and CDR2 is YYNGEE. CDR3 amino acids: CASSPGGGQGLLGTQYF. CDR3 nucleotide sequence: TGTGCCAGCAGCCCCGGAGGAGGACAGGGGTTGTTGGGGACCCAGTACTTC.